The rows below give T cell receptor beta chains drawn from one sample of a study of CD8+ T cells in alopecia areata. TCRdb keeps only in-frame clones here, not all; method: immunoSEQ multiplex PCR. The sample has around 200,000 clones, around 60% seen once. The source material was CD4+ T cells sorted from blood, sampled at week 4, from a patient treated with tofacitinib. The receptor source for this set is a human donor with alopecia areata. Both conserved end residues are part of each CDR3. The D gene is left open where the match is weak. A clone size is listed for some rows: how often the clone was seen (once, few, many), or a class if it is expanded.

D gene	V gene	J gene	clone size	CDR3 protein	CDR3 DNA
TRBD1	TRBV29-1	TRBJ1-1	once	CSGSTGGWTEAFF	TGCAGCGGTTCGACAGGGGGCTGGACTGAAGCTTTCTTT
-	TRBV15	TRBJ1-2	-	CATSRDNYGYTF	TGTGCCACCAGCAGGGACAACTATGGCTACACCTTC
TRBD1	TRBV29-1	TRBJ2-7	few	CSVTGTGAYEQYF	TGCAGCGTGACCGGGACAGGGGCCTACGAGCAGTACTTC
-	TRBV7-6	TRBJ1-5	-	CASSLAQQQPQHF	TGTGCCAGCAGCTTAGCTCAGCAACAGCCCCAGCATTTT
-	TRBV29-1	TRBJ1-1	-	CSVRGQTEHTEAFF	TGCAGCGTCCGTGGACAAACAGAACATACTGAAGCTTTCTTT
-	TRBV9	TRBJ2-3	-	CASSVVLGDTQYF	TGTGCCAGCAGCGTAGTGTTAGGAGATACGCAGTATTTT
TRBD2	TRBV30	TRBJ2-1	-	CAWSPKGLAARSNEQFF	TGTGCCTGGAGCCCAAAAGGTCTAGCGGCCAGAAGCAATGAGCAGTTCTTC
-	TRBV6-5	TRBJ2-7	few	CASSAPGLRSYEQYF	TGTGCCAGCAGTGCCCCTGGACTTCGGTCCTACGAGCAGTACTTC
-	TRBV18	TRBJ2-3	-	CASSPRQASRGTDTQYF	TGTGCCAGCTCACCTCGACAGGCTTCAAGAGGAACAGATACGCAGTATTTT
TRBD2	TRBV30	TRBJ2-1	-	CAWSVGGSSYNEQFF	TGTGCCTGGAGTGTAGGCGGGAGCTCCTACAATGAGCAGTTCTTC
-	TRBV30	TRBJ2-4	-	CAWSDGPVKNIQYF	TGTGCCTGGAGTGATGGGCCAGTCAAAAACATTCAGTACTTC
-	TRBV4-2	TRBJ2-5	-	CASSQVGAQETQYF	TGTGCCAGCAGCCAAGTTGGCGCCCAAGAGACCCAGTACTTC
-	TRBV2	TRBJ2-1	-	CASSETAYNEQFF	TGTGCCAGCAGTGAAACGGCTTACAATGAGCAGTTCTTC
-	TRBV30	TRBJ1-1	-	CAWSRTTEAFF	TGTGCCTGGAGTCGGACCACTGAAGCTTTCTTT
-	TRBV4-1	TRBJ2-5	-	CASSQGVSETQYF	TGCGCCAGCAGCCAGGGAGTTTCGGAGACCCAGTACTTC
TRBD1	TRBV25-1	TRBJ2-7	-	CASRGTGGRYEQYF	TGTGCCAGCAGAGGGACAGGGGGCCGCTACGAGCAGTACTTC
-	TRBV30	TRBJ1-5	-	CAWKQGYSNQPQHF	TGTGCCTGGAAACAGGGCTATAGCAATCAGCCCCAGCATTTT
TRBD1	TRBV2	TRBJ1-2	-	CASRARGTVLYGYTF	TGTGCCAGCAGGGCGAGGGGGACAGTTCTCTATGGCTACACCTTC
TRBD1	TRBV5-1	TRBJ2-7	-	CASSPGTGGLEQYF	TGCGCCAGCAGTCCCGGGACAGGGGGACTCGAGCAGTACTTC
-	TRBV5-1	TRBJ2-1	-	CASSLDGQGGPNEQFF	TGCGCCAGCAGCTTGGATGGGCAGGGGGGCCCCAATGAGCAGTTCTTC
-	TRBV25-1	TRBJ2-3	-	CASSELDTQYF	TGTGCCAGCAGTGAACTAGATACGCAGTATTTT
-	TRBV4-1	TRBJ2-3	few	CASSPFSLNTDTQYF	TGCGCCAGCAGCCCCTTCTCCTTAAACACAGATACGCAGTATTTT
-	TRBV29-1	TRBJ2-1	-	CSVEDTGSYNEQFF	TGCAGCGTTGAAGACACGGGTTCCTACAATGAGCAGTTCTTC
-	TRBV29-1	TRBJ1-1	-	CSVHDKYTEAFF	TGCAGCGTTCATGACAAATACACTGAAGCTTTCTTT
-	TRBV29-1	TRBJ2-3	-	CSALWGLSPGTQYF	TGCAGCGCCTTGTGGGGACTCTCACCCGGTACGCAGTATTTT
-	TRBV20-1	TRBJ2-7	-	CSATRGYEQYF	TGCAGTGCAACGAGGGGCTACGAGCAGTACTTC
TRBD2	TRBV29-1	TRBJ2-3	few	CSVAGLAGSTDTQYF	TGCAGCGTCGCCGGACTAGCGGGTAGCACAGATACGCAGTATTTT
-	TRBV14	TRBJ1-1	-	CASSLLAGTEAFF	TGTGCCAGCAGCCTACTAGCGGGCACTGAAGCTTTCTTT
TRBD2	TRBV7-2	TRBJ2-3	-	CASSRRHSGGSDTQYF	TGTGCCAGCAGCCGAAGGCACAGCGGGGGATCAGATACGCAGTATTTT
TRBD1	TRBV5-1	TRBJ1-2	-	CASSLMGQGSGYTF	TGCGCCAGCAGCTTGATGGGACAGGGGAGCGGCTACACCTTC
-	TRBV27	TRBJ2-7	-	CASSPGHVLSYEQYF	TGTGCCAGCAGTCCCGGACACGTTCTTTCCTACGAGCAGTACTTC
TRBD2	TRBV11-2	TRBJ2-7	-	CASSLASGRAYEQYF	TGTGCCAGCAGCTTGGCTAGCGGGAGGGCCTACGAGCAGTACTTC
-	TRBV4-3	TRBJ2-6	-	CASPSGANVLTF	TGCGCCAGCCCCTCTGGGGCCAACGTCCTGACTTTC
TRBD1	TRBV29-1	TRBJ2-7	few	CSVGQGAYEQYF	TGCAGCGTTGGTCAGGGGGCGTACGAGCAGTACTTC
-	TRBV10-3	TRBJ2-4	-	CAISESKGWFQYF	TGTGCCATCAGTGAGTCGAAGGGGTGGTTTCAGTACTTC
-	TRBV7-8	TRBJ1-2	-	CASSPDNYGYTF	TGTGCCAGCAGCCCTGACAACTATGGCTACACCTTC
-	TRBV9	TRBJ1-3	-	CASSDGASGNTIYF	TGTGCCAGCAGCGACGGGGCGTCTGGAAACACCATATATTTT
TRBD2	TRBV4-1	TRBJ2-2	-	CASSSIAGGTGELFF	TGCGCCAGCAGCTCTATAGCGGGAGGTACCGGGGAGCTGTTTTTT
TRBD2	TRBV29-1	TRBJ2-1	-	CSVGEGEQFF	TGCAGCGTTGGGGAGGGTGAGCAGTTCTTC
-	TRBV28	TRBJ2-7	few	CASRTWSYEQYF	TGTGCCAGCAGGACTTGGTCCTACGAGCAGTACTTC